These 30 T cell receptor beta chains were all obtained from the same sample, sequenced in a study of T cell repertoires in cytomegalovirus infection. TCRdb independently ran MiXCR on the reads; one entry per CDR3 protein. The sample comprises under 200,000 distinct CDR3 sequences, more than 9% of which are singletons, and 4.6% rests with the top ten. Sequencing used PBMCs. The receptors here all came from a human donor in good health (CMV status not recorded). Some clones in this sample may be carry-over from other donors' samples.

The table lists this clonotype with many counts. The chain uses TRBV29-1 and TRBJ2-5; either TRBD1 or TRBD2 may supply D (6 bases each). CDR3 length: 12 amino acids. Per germline, CDR1 SQVTM and CDR2 ANQGSEA. V lost 4 bases, J lost 3 bases, and 9 bases lay in between. The CDR3 sequence: CSVGGAKETQYF. CDR3 coding DNA: TGCAGCGTTGGGGGGGCCAAAGAGACCCAGTACTTC.

This clonotype was counted at least ten times. V gene TRBV7-8 combines with J gene TRBJ2-1; 10 bases line up with TRBD2. The CDR3 spans 18 residues. The ends lost 5 bases at V and 9 bases at J; junction bases unmatched: 19. Germline values: CDR1 SGHVS, CDR2 FQNEAQ. DNA for the CDR3: TGTGCCAGCAGCCCCCGCCGTGTCGAGCGGGAGGGCCGGGGTGAGCAGTTCTTC. Translated, it gives CASSPRRVEREGRGEQFF.

This clonotype has just a few counts. The chain links TRBV9 to TRBJ1-5; D is ambiguous. This CDR3 comprises 13 residues. Trimming left V 0 bases short and J 7 bases short, with 8 bases between. CDR1 is SGDLS and CDR2 is YYNGEE in the germline V gene. For the CDR3, the DNA is TGTGCCAGCAGCGTAGATATGGGACAGCCCCAGCATTTT. This gives the protein CASSVDMGQPQHF.

This clonotype was detected many times. V usage is TRBV11-2 and J usage is TRBJ2-6; D gene ambiguous. V shed 2 bases and J shed 4 bases, with 9 bases lying between them. CDR1 and CDR2 from the germline V gene are SGHAT and FQNNGV. CDR3 length: 15 residues. CDR3: CASSLNLGGANVLTF. The CDR3 nucleotides read TGTGCCAGCAGCTTAAATCTTGGGGGGGCCAACGTCCTGACTTTC.

This clonotype has a handful of counts. The chain links TRBV15 to TRBJ2-2; 7 bases match TRBD2. Germline V lookup: CDR1 LNHNV, CDR2 YYDKDF (reference sequence). The CDR3 runs 18 residues. V shed 0 bases, J shed 4 bases, and the junction held 11 bases outside the gene matches. CDR3: CATSRDPQWGGGTGELFF. In DNA form, the CDR3 reads TGTGCCACCAGCAGAGATCCACAATGGGGGGGAGGCACCGGGGAGCTGTTTTTT.

This clonotype was recorded at least ten times. This sequence joins TRBV7-9 and TRBJ1-5; D gene ambiguous. V was cut by 0 bases and J by 6 bases, with 6 bases left in between. From germline, CDR1 is SEHNR and CDR2 FQNEAQ (reference sequence). This CDR3 has 13 residues. The CDR3 DNA reads TGTGCCAGCAGCTTAGCTGGGTCTCAGCCCCAGCATTTT. Protein: CASSLAGSQPQHF.

This clonotype was observed many times. The V gene is TRBV20-1, the J gene TRBJ1-5, with D unresolved. CDR1 DFQATT and CDR2 SNEGSKA come from the germline V gene (reference sequence). The CDR3 extends over 13 amino acids. The ends were cut back, 2 bases at V and 0 bases at J, with 5 bases in the middle. CDR3 sequence reads: CSARSLSNQPQHF. Written as DNA, the CDR3 is TGCAGTGCTAGAAGTCTTAGCAATCAGCCCCAGCATTTT.

The gene calls are TRBV4-3 and TRBJ1-3, with a tentative D call TRBD1 (5 bases). Between the trimmed V and J ends, which lost 0 bases and 0 bases, there was a span of 15 bases. CDR3 length: 18 residues. Germline-derived CDR1 and CDR2 are LGHNA and YSLEER. The CDR3 nucleotides are TGCGCCAGCAGCCAAGATAGAGGGGCCACGGGCTCTGGAAACACCATATATTTT. It is translated as CASSQDRGATGSGNTIYF.

This clonotype was seen ten or more times. This rearrangement joins TRBV28 to TRBJ2-6, with TRBD1 matching 8 bases. This CDR3 has 19 residues. Per germline, CDR1 MDHEN and CDR2 SYDVKM. The trim removed 1 base at V and 1 base at J, leaving 9 bases unmatched. The CDR3 DNA sequence: TGTGCCAGCAGTTTATACTATCCCCAGGGGGCATCTGGGGCCAACGTCCTGACTTTC. Protein sequence: CASSLYYPQGASGANVLTF.

This clonotype was counted only a few times. V is TRBV20-1 and J is TRBJ1-1; D ambiguous. V was trimmed by 3 bases and J by 6 bases, leaving 17 bases between them. The CDR3 runs to 14 residues. The germline gives CDR1 DFQATT, CDR2 SNEGSKA (reference sequence). The CDR3 region has the DNA TGCAGTGCTAGGTCCGTCGATTACTACGCTGAAGCTTTCTTT. This codes for CSARSVDYYAEAFF.

Many counts were recorded for this clonotype. The genes are TRBV14 and TRBJ2-1; D call uncertain. The V and J ends lost 3 bases and 10 bases respectively, with 7 bases between them. CDR3 length: 11 amino acids. CDR1 is SGHDN, CDR2 FVKESK, per germline. DNA of the CDR3: TGTGCCAGCAGCCAGGGCCGGGAGCAGTTCTTC. The encoded protein is CASSQGREQFF.

V and J are TRBV19 and TRBJ2-7, with 14 bases that match TRBD2. CDR3 length: 16 residues. V dropped 5 bases and J dropped 3; count of bases not matched to a gene: 6. The germline V gene encodes CDR1 LNHDA and CDR2 SQIVND (reference sequence). CDR3 amino acids: CASSGGLAGDSYEQYF. The CDR3 DNA reads as TGTGCCAGTAGTGGGGGACTAGCGGGAGATAGCTACGAGCAGTACTTC.

The sample holds many counts of this clonotype. This sequence joins TRBV28 and TRBJ1-5; the D gene is possibly TRBD1 (5 bases). Germline-derived CDR1 and CDR2 are MDHEN and SYDVKM. This CDR3 has 14 amino acids. V lost 7 bases and J lost 6, with 16 bases in between. This chain's CDR3 is CASNPGGGGQPQHF. In DNA, the CDR3 is TGTGCCAGCAATCCGGGTGGCGGGGGTCAGCCCCAGCATTTT.

This clonotype was observed at least ten times. V is TRBV7-2 and J is TRBJ2-7; unclear D gene. The CDR3 totals 17 residues. V was cut by 4 bases and J by 0 bases, with 19 bases left in between. Germline V gene data show CDR1 as SGHTA and CDR2 as FQGNSA. CDR3 nucleotides: TGTGCCAGCAGCTCTATCCTTCCTCGGCTCAGCTCCTACGAGCAGTACTTC. Protein sequence: CASSSILPRLSSYEQYF.

This clonotype was recorded at least ten times. V gene TRBV7-2 combines with J gene TRBJ1-1; D is unresolved. Trimming cost V 3 bases and J 1 base, with 6 bases left between them. There are 13 residues in the CDR3. Germline V lookup: CDR1 SGHTA, CDR2 FQGNSA. CDR3: CASSFRSNTEAFF. Here the CDR3 DNA reads TGTGCCAGCAGCTTTCGATCGAACACTGAAGCTTTCTTT.

The chain employs TRBV6-5 and TRBJ1-6, with TRBD1 as a possible D gene (6 bases). Trimming pared 4 bases from V and 7 bases from J, leaving 11 bases between. This CDR3 is 14 amino acids long. Germline assignment: CDR1 MNHEY and CDR2 SVGAGI. DNA for the CDR3: TGTGCCAGCAGTTCAGGACAGCACAATTCACCCCTCCACTTT. This gives the protein CASSSGQHNSPLHF.

This clonotype was recorded many times. The gene calls are TRBV20-1 and TRBJ2-5; 7 bases agree with TRBD2. The CDR3 has 14 amino acids. After removal of 3 bases from V and 4 bases from J, the junction contained 8 bases not matched to a gene. The germline CDR1 and CDR2 sequences are DFQATT and SNEGSKA (reference sequence). The CDR3 sequence is CSARRGTVGETQYF. CDR3 DNA sequence: TGCAGTGCTAGGCGGGGGACCGTGGGAGAGACCCAGTACTTC.

This clonotype was counted between two and nine times. The V call is TRBV12-3 or TRBV12-4, the J call TRBJ2-3; TRBD2 agrees at 11 bases. V trimming: 4 bases; J trimming: 1 base; junction bases outside the gene matches: 7. The CDR3 has 17 residues. Written as DNA, the CDR3 is TGTGCCAGCAGTTCTCTTTTACTAGCGGGGGGCACAGATACGCAGTATTTT. This sequence encodes CASSSLLLAGGTDTQYF.

This clonotype has at least ten counts. The rearrangement joins TRBV7-2 to TRBJ1-1; tentatively, D is TRBD1 (6 bases). V lost 6 bases, J lost 0 bases, and 14 bases lay in between. This CDR3 is built from 15 residues. Germline V gene sequence: CDR1 SGHTA, CDR2 FQGNSA. The CDR3 protein is CASRRDIWMNTEAFF. Written as DNA, the CDR3 is TGTGCCAGCAGGCGGGACATCTGGATGAACACTGAAGCTTTCTTT.

Only a few counts were recorded for this clonotype. The rearrangement uses TRBV28 and TRBJ2-5, with D perhaps TRBD1 (6 bases). The CDR3 loop spans 16 amino acids. Per germline, CDR1 MDHEN and CDR2 SYDVKM. V lost 5 bases and J 5 bases, leaving 21 bases between the germline ends. The CDR3: CASSPRGPSEGETQYF. DNA of the CDR3: TGTGCCAGCAGTCCCAGGGGTCCCTCCGAGGGGGAGACCCAGTACTTC.

This clonotype was seen at least ten times. V is TRBV11-2 and J is TRBJ1-6; TRBD1 is a possible D gene (5 bases). This CDR3 is built from 15 residues. V lost 6 bases and J lost 8, with 17 bases in between. Germline V CDR1 and CDR2: SGHAT, FQNNGV. This CDR3 reads CASRPREGVDSPLHF. CDR3 DNA sequence: TGTGCCAGCAGACCCAGGGAGGGAGTCGATTCACCCCTCCACTTT.

There are many counts of this clonotype. The CDR3 protein is CCYRTGENSPLHF. In nucleotides, the CDR3 is TGCTGCTACCGGACAGGGGAGAATTCACCCCTCCACTTT. The chain carries TRBV20-1 and TRBJ1-6, with 9 bases matching TRBD1. This CDR3 has 13 amino acids. Germline V gene data show CDR1 as DFQATT and CDR2 as SNEGSKA (reference sequence).

This chain connects TRBV5-1 to TRBJ2-7; TRBD1 agrees at 8 bases. V lost 3 bases and J lost 5; bases outside the gene matches: 7. Germline loops: CDR1 SGHRS, CDR2 YFSETQ. This CDR3 has 14 residues. Here the CDR3 reads CASSSLTGVDEQYF. The CDR3 DNA follows: TGCGCCAGCAGCTCTTTGACAGGGGTCGACGAGCAGTACTTC.

This clonotype has a count of ten or more. This chain uses TRBV12-5 with TRBJ1-1; D uncertain. This CDR3 contains 15 residues. V lost 2 bases, J lost 1 base, and 11 bases lay in between. The germline V gene has CDR1 LGHNT and CDR2 FRNRAP. In DNA, the CDR3 is TGTGCTAGTGGTTTGATCACGACAAGGAACACTGAAGCTTTCTTT. Translating it yields CASGLITTRNTEAFF. Supplemented by reference TRBV12-5 and TRBJ1-1, the full variable domain reads DARVTQTPRHKVTEMGQEVTMRCQPILGHNTVFWYRQTMMQGLELLAYFRNRAPLDDSGMPKDRFSAEMPDATLATLKIQPSEPRDSAVYFCASGLITTRNTEAFFGQGTRLTVV.

The genes are TRBV20-1 and TRBJ2-1; TRBD1 or TRBD2 may be the D gene (5 bases each). With 6 bases removed from V and 1 base from J, the gap between germline ends came to 13 bases. The CDR3 consists of 14 residues. Germline CDR1 reads DFQATT; CDR2 reads SNEGSKA (reference sequence). The CDR3 nucleotides are TGCAGTGCCCCGGGACCGCAATCCTACAATGAGCAGTTCTTC. Its translation is CSAPGPQSYNEQFF.

This clonotype occurred a few times. The chain combines TRBV19 with TRBJ1-5; TRBD1 aligns across 7 bases. V lost 3 bases to trimming and J lost 4 bases; unmatched junction nucleotides: 9. This CDR3 has 16 residues. CDR1 and CDR2 (germline): LNHDA, SQIVND (reference sequence). This CDR3 is CASSILQGNKNQPQHF. CDR3 bases: TGTGCCAGTAGTATTCTACAGGGGAATAAGAATCAGCCCCAGCATTTT.

This clonotype was detected ten times or more. The J gene is TRBJ2-1, the V gene TRBV10-3; 12 nucleotides agree with TRBD2. V gave up 3 bases and J gave up 9 bases; unmatched junction bases: 9. This CDR3 is built from 16 residues. Looked up from germline, CDR1 is ENHRY and CDR2 is SYGVKD. As DNA, the CDR3 is TGTGCCATCAGTGACCCAGGACTAGCGGGGCGGGGTGAGCAGTTCTTC. The encoded protein is CAISDPGLAGRGEQFF.

The table lists this clonotype with many counts. V is TRBV7-2 and J is TRBJ2-3; unclear D gene. V lost 3 bases to trimming and J lost 2 bases, with 9 bases between them. The CDR3 is made up of 14 amino acids. Looked up from germline, CDR1 is SGHTA and CDR2 is FQGNSA. The CDR3 protein is CASSLGFDTDTQYF. CDR3 in DNA: TGTGCCAGCAGCTTGGGGTTCGACACAGATACGCAGTATTTT.

This chain links TRBV20-1 with TRBJ2-1, with 9 bases identical to TRBD2. The V and J ends lost 7 bases and 6 bases, in that order; junction bases with no gene match: 19. This CDR3 comprises 17 residues. Germline assignment: CDR1 DFQATT and CDR2 SNEGSKA (reference sequence). The CDR3 reads CSGLTSGRRGGFNEQFF. The CDR3 nucleotides are TGCAGTGGCCTCACTAGCGGGCGGCGAGGTGGGTTCAATGAGCAGTTCTTC.

This clonotype was found a few times. CDR3 coding DNA: TGTGCCAGCAGTGCCGAGACCACTGAAGCTTTCTTT. This translates into CASSAETTEAFF. The V and J genes are TRBV2 and TRBJ1-1; D remains unclear. The CDR3 is 12 residues long. The germline V and J ends were trimmed by 4 bases and 4 bases, with 7 bases remaining between them. Germline-derived CDR1 and CDR2 are SNHLY and FYNNEI.